Following are 15 T cell receptor beta chains from one sample sequenced in a study of shared clonotypes between healthy human individuals. Using immunoSEQ multiplex PCR, the repertoire was profiled, and TCRdb retains in-frame clones only, with some absent. The sample carries nearly 1 million clones, about three quarters recorded once. The sequenced sample was memory CD4+ T cells sorted from blood. Described subset: CD45RA-negative fraction. The receptors were gathered from a man between 18 and 29 years old in good health.

Notes on this clone: This same CDR3 is encoded by further DNA sequences in the sample. The chain uses TRBV5-1 and TRBJ1-6; D ambiguous. V was cut by 0 bases and J by 4 bases, with 8 bases left in between. Germline V gene sequence: CDR1 SGHRS, CDR2 YFSETQ. CDR3 length equals 15 residues. This CDR3 reads CASSLESGYNSPLHF. CDR3 nucleotides: TGCGCCAGCAGCTTGGAGTCCGGGTATAATTCACCCCTCCACTTT.

The chain uses TRBV28 and TRBJ1-1, with D maybe TRBD1 (6 bases). Germline V gene data show CDR1 as MDHEN and CDR2 as SYDVKM. The length of the CDR3 is 15 residues. The germline V and J ends were trimmed by 6 bases and 3 bases, with 17 bases remaining between them. The CDR3 region has the DNA TGTGCCAGCAGCCCCAGTACAGGGTTTTACACTGAAGCTTTCTTT. Its translation is CASSPSTGFYTEAFF.

This clone has a single count. Other nucleotide sequences from this sample produce the same CDR3. The chain joins TRBV29-1 to TRBJ2-7; possibly TRBD1 for D (6 bases). CDR3 length: 12 residues. V was trimmed by 4 bases and J by 2 bases, leaving 9 bases between them. Germline V lookup: CDR1 SQVTM, CDR2 ANQGSEA. The CDR3, as DNA: TGCAGCGTTGGCAGGGGACCCTACGAGCAGTACTTC. Protein: CSVGRGPYEQYF.

This clone was seen a few times. This sequence joins TRBV13 and TRBJ1-1; TRBD1 agrees at 8 bases. The V gene end was trimmed by 5 bases and the J gene end by 9 bases; junction bases not matched to a gene: 5. CDR3 size: 12 residues. The V gene's germline CDR1 is PRHDT and CDR2 FYEKMQ (reference sequence). CDR3 DNA sequence: TGTGCCAGCAGCGCGGACAGGGTCAAAGCTTTCTTT. Translating it yields CASSADRVKAFF.

The chain combines TRBV5-1 with TRBJ2-1, with D perhaps being TRBD1 or TRBD2 (6 bases each). Germline-derived CDR1 and CDR2 are SGHRS and YFSETQ. The CDR3 has 17 amino acids. Trimming left V 2 bases short and J 5 bases short, with 20 bases between. The DNA of the CDR3 is TGCGCCAGCAGCTTCCCTTTCGGGGGCCTATTAGACAATGAGCAGTTCTTC. It encodes CASSFPFGGLLDNEQFF. Based on the CDR3 plus reference TRBV5-1 and TRBJ2-1, the full variable domain is KAGVTQTPRYLIKTRGQQVTLSCSPISGHRSVSWYQQTPGQGLQFLFEYFSETQRNKGNFPGRFSGRQFSNSRSEMNVSTLELGDSALYLCASSFPFGGLLDNEQFFGPGTRLTVL.

The rearrangement links TRBV19 to TRBJ1-3, with D unclear. Per the germline V gene, CDR1 is LNHDA and CDR2 is SQIVND (reference sequence). The CDR3 is 15 amino acids. The germline V and J ends were trimmed by 3 bases and 3 bases, with 12 bases remaining between them. The CDR3 bases are TGTGCCAGTAGTATTACGGGAACCTTTGGAAACACCATATATTTT. This encodes CASSITGTFGNTIYF.

The chain combines TRBV29-1 with TRBJ2-1; TRBD2 agrees at 13 bases. The CDR3 contains 14 residues. CDR1 is SQVTM and CDR2 is ANQGSEA in the germline V gene. With V trimmed by 7 bases and J by 5 bases, 5 bases remained unmatched. CDR3: CSASGLAGNNEQFF. In DNA form, the CDR3 reads TGCAGCGCCTCGGGACTAGCGGGAAACAATGAGCAGTTCTTC.

This clone was counted a few times. Additional DNA sequences in this sample encode the identical CDR3. The chain couples TRBV18 to TRBJ1-2; no firm D call. CDR1 and CDR2 from the germline V gene are KGHSH and LQKENI. The CDR3 loop spans 14 amino acids. Deletions cut 0 bases from V and 4 bases from J, with 9 bases between. CDR3 DNA: TGTGCCAGCTCACCACCGGGAACACTCTATGGCTACACCTTC. Translation gives CASSPPGTLYGYTF.

The chain recombines TRBV19 with TRBJ1-6; TRBD1 might be the D (6 bases). CDR3 length: 15 residues. Trimming took off 10 bases at V and 3 bases at J, with 16 bases between the two ends. Germline CDR1 reads LNHDA; CDR2 reads SQIVND (reference sequence). CDR3 sequence reads: CATGQSGNYNSPLHF. DNA of the CDR3: TGTGCCACCGGACAGTCCGGGAACTATAATTCACCCCTCCACTTT.

The chain uses TRBV5-6 and TRBJ1-1; 9 nucleotides agree with TRBD1. The CDR3 spans 15 residues. V gave up 3 bases and J gave up 1 base; unmatched junction bases: 4. Germline V gene lookup returns CDR1 SGHDT and CDR2 YYEEEE. The CDR3 protein is CASSSGTGRNTEAFF. DNA of the CDR3: TGTGCCAGCAGCTCCGGGACAGGGCGGAACACTGAAGCTTTCTTT.

The genes are TRBV5-6 and TRBJ2-7; 8 positions agree with TRBD2. This CDR3 comprises 15 residues. With V trimmed by 4 bases and J by 6 bases, 12 bases remained unmatched. CDR1 and CDR2 from the germline V gene are SGHDT and YYEEEE. The CDR3 nucleotides are TGTGCCAGCAGCCCCGGACTAGCTGGGAACGGCGAGCAGTACTTC. Translating it yields CASSPGLAGNGEQYF.

The chain employs TRBV10-1 and TRBJ2-7; 10 bases align to TRBD2. V dropped 3 bases and J dropped 6; count of bases not matched to a gene: 14. Germline V gene sequence: CDR1 WNHNN, CDR2 SYGVQD (reference sequence). The CDR3 consists of 17 residues. The CDR3 DNA sequence: TGCGCCAGCAGTGACAGTTCTAGCGGGAGATCTCGTCGCGAGCAGTACTTC. This gives the protein CASSDSSSGRSRREQYF.

The chain is built from TRBV5-1 and TRBJ2-3; 11 positions agree with TRBD1. CDR1 SGHRS and CDR2 YFSETQ come from the germline V gene. This CDR3 is built from 16 residues. With 2 bases clipped from V and 2 bases from J, the junction kept 4 bases outside the gene matches. CDR3 residues: CASSLGQGAYTDTQYF. In DNA form, the CDR3 reads TGCGCCAGCAGCTTAGGACAGGGGGCGTACACAGATACGCAGTATTTT. Full variable domain (rest looked up from reference TRBV5-1 and TRBJ2-3): KAGVTQTPRYLIKTRGQQVTLSCSPISGHRSVSWYQQTPGQGLQFLFEYFSETQRNKGNFPGRFSGRQFSNSRSEMNVSTLELGDSALYLCASSLGQGAYTDTQYFGPGTRLTVL.

The chain links TRBV28 to TRBJ1-2; 11 bases line up with TRBD1. CDR1 and CDR2 from the germline V gene are MDHEN and SYDVKM. This CDR3 region has 18 residues. J lost 4 bases, V lost 6 bases, and 16 bases had no gene match. CDR3 in DNA: TGTGCCAGCAGACCCCCAGCCGGGACAGGGGGTTGGAGCTATGGCTACACCTTC. Amino acid sequence: CASRPPAGTGGWSYGYTF.

This clone was seen only a few times. This sequence joins TRBV10-3 and TRBJ2-7; possibly TRBD2 for D (6 bases). The CDR3 loop spans 17 amino acids. V shed 2 bases and J shed 2 bases, with 19 bases lying between them. The germline V gene has CDR1 ENHRY and CDR2 SYGVKD. The CDR3 is CAISERPPRDWTYEQYF. For the CDR3, the DNA is TGTGCCATCAGTGAGCGCCCCCCGAGGGACTGGACCTACGAGCAGTACTTC.